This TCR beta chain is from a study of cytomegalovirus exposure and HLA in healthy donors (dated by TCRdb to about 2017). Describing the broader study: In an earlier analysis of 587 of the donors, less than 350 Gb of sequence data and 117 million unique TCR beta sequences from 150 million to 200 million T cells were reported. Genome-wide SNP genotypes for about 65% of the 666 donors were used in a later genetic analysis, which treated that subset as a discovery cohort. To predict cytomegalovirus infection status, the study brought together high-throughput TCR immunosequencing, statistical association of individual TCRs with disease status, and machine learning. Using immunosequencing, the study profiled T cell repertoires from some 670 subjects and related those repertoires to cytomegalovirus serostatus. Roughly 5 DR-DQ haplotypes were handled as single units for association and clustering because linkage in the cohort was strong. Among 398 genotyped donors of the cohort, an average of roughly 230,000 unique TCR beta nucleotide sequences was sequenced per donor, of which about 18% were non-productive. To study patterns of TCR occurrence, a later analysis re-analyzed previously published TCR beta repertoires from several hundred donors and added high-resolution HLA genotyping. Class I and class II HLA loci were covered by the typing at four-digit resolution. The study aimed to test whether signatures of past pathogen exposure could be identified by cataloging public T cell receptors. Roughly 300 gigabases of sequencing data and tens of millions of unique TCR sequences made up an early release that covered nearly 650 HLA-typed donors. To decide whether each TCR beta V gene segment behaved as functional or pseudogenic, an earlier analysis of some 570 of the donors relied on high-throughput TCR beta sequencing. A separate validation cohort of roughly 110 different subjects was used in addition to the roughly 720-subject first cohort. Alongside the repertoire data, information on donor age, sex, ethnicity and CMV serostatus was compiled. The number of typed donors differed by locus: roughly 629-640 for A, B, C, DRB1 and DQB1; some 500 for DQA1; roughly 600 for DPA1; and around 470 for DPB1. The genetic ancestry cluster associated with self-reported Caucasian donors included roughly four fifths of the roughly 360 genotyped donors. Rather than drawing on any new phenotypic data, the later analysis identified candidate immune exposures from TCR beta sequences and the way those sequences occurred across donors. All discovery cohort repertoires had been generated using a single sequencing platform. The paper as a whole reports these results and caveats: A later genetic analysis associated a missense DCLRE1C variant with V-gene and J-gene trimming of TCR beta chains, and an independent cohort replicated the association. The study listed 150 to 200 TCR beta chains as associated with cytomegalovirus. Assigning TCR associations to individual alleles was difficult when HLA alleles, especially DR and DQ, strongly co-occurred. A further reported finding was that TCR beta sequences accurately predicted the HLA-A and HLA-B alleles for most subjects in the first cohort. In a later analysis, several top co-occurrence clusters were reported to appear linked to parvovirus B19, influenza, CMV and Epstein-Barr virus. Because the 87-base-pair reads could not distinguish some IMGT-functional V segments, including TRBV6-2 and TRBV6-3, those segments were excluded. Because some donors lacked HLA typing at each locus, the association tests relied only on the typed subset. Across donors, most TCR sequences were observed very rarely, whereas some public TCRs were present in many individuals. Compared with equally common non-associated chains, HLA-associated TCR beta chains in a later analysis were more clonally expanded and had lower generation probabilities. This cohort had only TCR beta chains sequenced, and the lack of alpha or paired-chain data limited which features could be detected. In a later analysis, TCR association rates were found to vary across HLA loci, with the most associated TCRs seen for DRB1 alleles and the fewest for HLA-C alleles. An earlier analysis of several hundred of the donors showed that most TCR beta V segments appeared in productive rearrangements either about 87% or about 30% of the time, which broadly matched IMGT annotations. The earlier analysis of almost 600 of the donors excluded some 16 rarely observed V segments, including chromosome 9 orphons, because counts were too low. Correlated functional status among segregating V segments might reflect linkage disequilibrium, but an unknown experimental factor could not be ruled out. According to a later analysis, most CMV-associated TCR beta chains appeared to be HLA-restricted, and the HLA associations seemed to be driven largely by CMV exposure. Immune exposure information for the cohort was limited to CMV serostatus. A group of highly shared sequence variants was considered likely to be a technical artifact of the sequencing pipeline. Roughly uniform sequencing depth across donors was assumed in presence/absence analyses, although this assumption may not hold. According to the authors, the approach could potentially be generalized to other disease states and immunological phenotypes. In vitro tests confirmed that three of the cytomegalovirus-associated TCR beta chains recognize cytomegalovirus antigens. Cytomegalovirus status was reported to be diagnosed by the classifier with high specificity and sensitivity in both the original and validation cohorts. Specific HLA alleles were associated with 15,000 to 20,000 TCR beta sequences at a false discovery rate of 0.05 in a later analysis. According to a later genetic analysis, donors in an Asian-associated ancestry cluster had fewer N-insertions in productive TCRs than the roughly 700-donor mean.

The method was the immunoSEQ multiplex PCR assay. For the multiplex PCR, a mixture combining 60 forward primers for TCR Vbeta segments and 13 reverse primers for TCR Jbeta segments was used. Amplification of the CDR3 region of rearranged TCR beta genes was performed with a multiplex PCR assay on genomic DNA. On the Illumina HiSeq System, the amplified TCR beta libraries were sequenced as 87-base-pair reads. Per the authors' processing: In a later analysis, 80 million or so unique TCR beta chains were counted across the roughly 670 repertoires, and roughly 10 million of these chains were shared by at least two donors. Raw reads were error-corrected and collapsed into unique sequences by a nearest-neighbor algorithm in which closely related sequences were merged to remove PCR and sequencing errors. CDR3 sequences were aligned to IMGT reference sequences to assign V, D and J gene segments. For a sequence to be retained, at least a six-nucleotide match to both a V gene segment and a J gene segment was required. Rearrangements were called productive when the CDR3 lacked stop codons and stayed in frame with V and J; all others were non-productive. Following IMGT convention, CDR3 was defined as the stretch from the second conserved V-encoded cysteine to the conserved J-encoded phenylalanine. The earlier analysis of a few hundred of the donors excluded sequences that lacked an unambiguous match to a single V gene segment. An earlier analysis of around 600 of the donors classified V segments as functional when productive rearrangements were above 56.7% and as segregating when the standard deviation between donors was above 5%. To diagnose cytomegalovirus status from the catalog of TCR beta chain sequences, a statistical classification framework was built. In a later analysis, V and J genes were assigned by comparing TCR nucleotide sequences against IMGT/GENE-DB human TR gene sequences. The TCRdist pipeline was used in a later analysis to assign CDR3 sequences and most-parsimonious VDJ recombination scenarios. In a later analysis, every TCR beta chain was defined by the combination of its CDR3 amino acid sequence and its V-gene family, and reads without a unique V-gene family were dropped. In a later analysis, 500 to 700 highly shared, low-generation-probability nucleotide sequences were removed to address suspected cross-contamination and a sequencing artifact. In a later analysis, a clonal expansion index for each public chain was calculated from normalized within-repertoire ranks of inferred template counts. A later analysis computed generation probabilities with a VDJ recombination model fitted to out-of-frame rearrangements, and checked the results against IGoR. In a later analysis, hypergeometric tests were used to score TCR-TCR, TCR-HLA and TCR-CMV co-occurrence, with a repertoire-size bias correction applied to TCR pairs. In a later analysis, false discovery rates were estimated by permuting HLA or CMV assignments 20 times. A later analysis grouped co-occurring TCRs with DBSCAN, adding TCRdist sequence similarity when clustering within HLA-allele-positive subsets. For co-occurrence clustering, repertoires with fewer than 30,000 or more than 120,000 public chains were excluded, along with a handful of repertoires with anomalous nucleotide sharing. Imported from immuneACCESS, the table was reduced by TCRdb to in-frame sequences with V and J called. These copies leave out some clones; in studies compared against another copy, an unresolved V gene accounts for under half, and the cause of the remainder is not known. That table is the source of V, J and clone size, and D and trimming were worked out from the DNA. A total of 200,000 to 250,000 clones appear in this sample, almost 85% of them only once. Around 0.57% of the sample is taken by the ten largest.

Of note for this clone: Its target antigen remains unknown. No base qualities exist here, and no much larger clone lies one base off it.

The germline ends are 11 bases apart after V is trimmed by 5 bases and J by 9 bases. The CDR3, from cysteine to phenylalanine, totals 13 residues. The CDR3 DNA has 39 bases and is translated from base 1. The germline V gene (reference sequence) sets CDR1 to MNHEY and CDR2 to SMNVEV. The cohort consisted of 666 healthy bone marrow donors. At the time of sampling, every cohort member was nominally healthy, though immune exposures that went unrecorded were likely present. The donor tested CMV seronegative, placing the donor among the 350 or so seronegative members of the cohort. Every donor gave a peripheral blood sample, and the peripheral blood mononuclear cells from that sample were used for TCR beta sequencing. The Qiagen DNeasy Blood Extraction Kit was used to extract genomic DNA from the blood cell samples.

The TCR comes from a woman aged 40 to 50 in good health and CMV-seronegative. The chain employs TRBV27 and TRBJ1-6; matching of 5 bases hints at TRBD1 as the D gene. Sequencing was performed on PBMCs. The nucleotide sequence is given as TGTGCCAGCAGTCCTATGGACATTTCACCCCTCCACTTT. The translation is CASSPMDISPLHF.